These T cell receptor beta chains were read from a single sample in a study of type 1 and type 2 diabetes patients. TCRdb called the multiplex PCR reads again in MiXCR, with one record for every CDR3 protein. Among around 300,000 distinct CDR3 sequences listed, roughly 50% were seen once. The sequencing input was peripheral blood mononuclear cells (PBMCs). Receptors were obtained from a man between 18 and 29 years old with type 2 diabetes. Each CDR3 is given with its conserved first and last residue. Fields, in order: V gene, D gene, clone size, J gene, CDR3 DNA, CDR3 protein. D genes are given only for firm matches. Clone size is stated in some rows and not others, as once, few, many or a class when expanded.

TRBV14	-	-	TRBJ2-7	TGTGCCAGCAGCCAAGTTAGGAGAGTCTCCATCTACGAGCAGTACTTC	CASSQVRRVSIYEQYF
TRBV29-1	-	-	TRBJ2-7	TGCAGCGTGGGAGGACAGGACCTTTCCCCCTACGAGCAGTACTTC	CSVGGQDLSPYEQYF
TRBV3-1	TRBD2	-	TRBJ2-1	TGTGCCAGCAGCCTCGGACTAGCGAAGAACAATGAGCAGTTCTTC	CASSLGLAKNNEQFF
TRBV28	TRBD2	-	TRBJ2-5	TGTGCCAGCGGACTTGGGGGGGGACAAGAGACCCAGTACTTC	CASGLGGGQETQYF
TRBV9	TRBD2	-	TRBJ2-7	TGTGCCAGCAGCGCTCTGGGACTAGCGGGGGGTGAGCAGTACTTC	CASSALGLAGGEQYF
TRBV6-2/TRBV6-3	TRBD2	-	TRBJ2-1	TGTGCCAGCAGTCATAGCGGGGCGGGAAACAATGAGCAGTTCTTC	CASSHSGAGNNEQFF
TRBV10-1	-	-	TRBJ2-1	TGCGCCAGCAGTGATAGGAGCAGATCGTGGGCGCAGTTCTTC	CASSDRSRSWAQFF
TRBV19	-	few	TRBJ2-7	TGTGCCAGTAGTAGACACGGACTAATCTACGAGCAGTACTTC	CASSRHGLIYEQYF
TRBV2	-	many	TRBJ2-7	TGTGCCAGCAGTGAAGTTACCTACGAGCAGTACTTC	CASSEVTYEQYF
TRBV19	-	few	TRBJ1-2	TGTGCCAGTAGACGGGACCGAAGTGGCTACACCTTC	CASRRDRSGYTF
TRBV10-1	-	-	TRBJ1-5	TGCGCCAGCAGTGACGGCATCAATCAGCCCCAGCATTTT	CASSDGINQPQHF
TRBV27	TRBD1	-	TRBJ1-6	TGTGCCAGCAGTTTGGTAGGGGGCAATAATTCACCCCTCCACTTT	CASSLVGGNNSPLHF
TRBV12-3/TRBV12-4	-	-	TRBJ2-1	TGTGCCAGCAGTTTAAGGAACAATGAGCAGTTCTTC	CASSLRNNEQFF
TRBV5-1	TRBD1	once	TRBJ1-6	TGCGCCAGCAGTCGGACAGGGGGAAATCCACCCCTCCACTTT	CASSRTGGNPPLHF
TRBV10-3	-	-	TRBJ1-2	TGTGCCAGGGGGACGACAACAGGGTATGGCTACACCTTC	CARGTTTGYGYTF
TRBV2	TRBD1	once	TRBJ1-1	TGTGCCAGCAAAGAGACAGGGATGGTGACTGAAGCTTTCTTT	CASKETGMVTEAFF
TRBV10-3	TRBD1	once	TRBJ2-1	TGTGCCAGCAGAACAGGGACAGAGTCCTACAATGAGCAGTTCTTC	CASRTGTESYNEQFF
TRBV27	-	once	TRBJ2-3	TGTGCCAGCAGTTGGACTCCTAGCACAGATACGCAGTATTTT	CASSWTPSTDTQYF
TRBV7-3	-	few	TRBJ2-7	TGTGCCAGCAGCTTAAACCCAAACGAGCAGTACTTC	CASSLNPNEQYF
TRBV7-2	TRBD2	-	TRBJ2-1	TGTGCCAGCAGCCCGACCGGGACTAGCGGGGGTAATGAGCAGTTCTTC	CASSPTGTSGGNEQFF
TRBV15	TRBD1	many	TRBJ2-1	TGTGCCACCAGCGGGGACAGACGCTACAATGAGCAGTTCTTC	CATSGDRRYNEQFF
TRBV5-6	-	few	TRBJ2-5	TGTGCCAGCAGCTTGTGGGACAATGGAGAGACCCAGTACTTC	CASSLWDNGETQYF
TRBV4-3	TRBD1	-	TRBJ2-5	TGCGCCAGCAGCCAATCGGGACAGCAAGAGACCCAGTACTTC	CASSQSGQQETQYF
TRBV19	TRBD1	-	TRBJ2-7	TGTGCCAGTAGCCAATCCGGGACAGGGGTGGACGAGCAGTACTTC	CASSQSGTGVDEQYF
TRBV9	TRBD2	few	TRBJ2-1	TGTGCCAGCAGCGTAGGTAGCGGGAGTAGGGGTGAGCAGTTCTTC	CASSVGSGSRGEQFF
TRBV29-1	-	few	TRBJ1-1	TGCAGCGTTGAAGATAGGGTGAACACTGAAGCTTTCTTT	CSVEDRVNTEAFF
TRBV6-5	-	-	TRBJ2-7	TGTGCCAGCAGTTACTCGAGGACTACCTTCTACGAGCAGTACTTC	CASSYSRTTFYEQYF
TRBV5-1	TRBD1	-	TRBJ1-2	TGCGCCAGCAGCGACGGGACAGACTATGGCTACACCTTC	CASSDGTDYGYTF
TRBV2	-	few	TRBJ1-5	TGTGCCAGCAGTTTCCGGGACACCCAGCCCCAGCATTTT	CASSFRDTQPQHF
TRBV10-3	-	many	TRBJ1-1	TGTGCCATCAGTGGGGCGGAGGACACTGAAGCTTTCTTT	CAISGAEDTEAFF
TRBV10-1	TRBD1	few	TRBJ1-1	TGCGCCAGCAGTGAGAGGGACAGGGGGATGAACACTGAAGCTTTCTTT	CASSERDRGMNTEAFF
TRBV5-1	-	few	TRBJ1-4	TGCGCCAGCAGCTATACCGGGTCAGATAATGAAAAACTGTTTTTT	CASSYTGSDNEKLFF
TRBV9	-	-	TRBJ2-1	TGTGCCAGCAGCCTCCGGACTCAAAACTACAATGAGCAGTTCTTC	CASSLRTQNYNEQFF
TRBV6-5	TRBD1	-	TRBJ2-5	TGTGCCAGCAGGGAAGCGCTGGCAGGGGGTCTGGGAGAGACCCAGTACTTC	CASREALAGGLGETQYF
TRBV19	-	-	TRBJ2-7	TGTGCCAGTAGTATCTCGCTAGGGTACGAGCAGTGCTTC	CASSISLGYEQCF
TRBV19	-	-	TRBJ1-1	TGTGCCAGTAGTTCCCGTCGCGAGACGGGCACTGAAGCTTTCTTT	CASSSRRETGTEAFF
TRBV19	-	-	TRBJ1-1	TGTGCCAGTAGTCAACAGCCAGTTCTGAACACTGAAGCTTTCTTT	CASSQQPVLNTEAFF
TRBV15	TRBD2	few	TRBJ2-3	TGTGCCACCAGCACCGCCGGACTAGTAGGACGAGATACGCAGTATTTT	CATSTAGLVGRDTQYF
TRBV25-1	-	many	TRBJ1-3	TGTGCGTCCAGCTCTGGAAACACCATATATTTT	CASSSGNTIYF
TRBV7-8	-	few	TRBJ1-5	TGTGCCAGCAGCTTTACAAATCAGCCCCAGCATTTT	CASSFTNQPQHF
TRBV4-3	TRBD2	-	TRBJ2-1	TGCGCCAGCAGCCTCCTTGGGGGGGGGGAGCAGTTCTTC	CASSLLGGGEQFF
TRBV6-6	-	-	TRBJ1-1	TGTGCCAGCAGTTATGGGGGGGCCACTGAAGCTTTCTTT	CASSYGGATEAFF
TRBV19	TRBD2	few	TRBJ2-3	TGTGCCAGTTCCTCACGGCGGGAGGGCCCCATGGATACGCAGTATTTT	CASSSRREGPMDTQYF
TRBV7-2	TRBD2	-	TRBJ2-5	TGTGCCAGCAGCTTAACTAGCGGGAGGAAAGAGACCCAGTACTTC	CASSLTSGRKETQYF
TRBV19	-	few	TRBJ2-1	TGTGCCAGTAGTAGCCACGGGCCGCTTACCTACAATGAGCAGTTCTTC	CASSSHGPLTYNEQFF